This T cell receptor (beta chain) is drawn from a study of Graves' ophthalmopathy and Graves' hyperthyroidism. The study amplified TCR beta CDR3 regions using RNA transcripts. RT-PCR was first run with HTBI primers, then multiplex PCR in a second round. TCRdb called the multiplex PCR reads again in MiXCR, with one record for every CDR3 protein. The repertoire has around 15,000 distinct CDR3 sequences, 46% of them found once; the top ten carry about 25%. Deletions cut 7 bases from V and 6 bases from J, with 4 bases between. The germline CDR1 and CDR2 sequences are SNHLY and FYNNEI. The length of the CDR3 is 10 residues. This clonotype rates as large (0.1 to 1%).

The sample was peripheral blood. This chain uses TRBV2 with TRBJ2-1; no reliable D call. The receptor was isolated from a woman aged 40 to 55 with stable Graves' hyperthyroidism. The DNA of the CDR3 is TGTGCCAGCATATCCAATGAGCAGTTCTTC. The encoded protein is CASISNEQFF.